A single T cell receptor (beta chain) is shown here with its context. Its antigen is unknown. The sample comes from a study of blood T cells in healthy people across ages. Findings and limits, study-wide: Because sorting was not performed, PBMCs prevented conclusive naive versus antigen-experienced comparison.

Roughly 9.2 milliliters of peripheral blood were drawn from each donor into EDTA-treated tubes. PCR was performed a second time for 7 to 11 cycles using a sample-barcoded 5' primer and a J-beta primer mix. A template-switch adaptor containing 12 random nucleotides labeled each cDNA molecule. TCRdb fed the 5' RACE reads into MiXCR, producing one record per CDR3 protein. Among about 1,800,000 distinct CDR3 sequences listed, 28% were seen once. Germline loops: CDR1 SGHTA, CDR2 FQGNSA. V lost 4 bases, J lost 1 base, and 4 bases stayed unmatched. The CDR3 extends over 15 amino acids. V is TRBV7-2 and J is TRBJ2-5; 9 bases align to TRBD2. The sequence came from a woman in her twenties or thirties in good health. The material sequenced was blood. CDR3: CASSSVLAGQETQYF. The CDR3 DNA reads TGTGCCAGCAGCTCCGTACTAGCGGGCCAAGAGACCCAGTACTTC.